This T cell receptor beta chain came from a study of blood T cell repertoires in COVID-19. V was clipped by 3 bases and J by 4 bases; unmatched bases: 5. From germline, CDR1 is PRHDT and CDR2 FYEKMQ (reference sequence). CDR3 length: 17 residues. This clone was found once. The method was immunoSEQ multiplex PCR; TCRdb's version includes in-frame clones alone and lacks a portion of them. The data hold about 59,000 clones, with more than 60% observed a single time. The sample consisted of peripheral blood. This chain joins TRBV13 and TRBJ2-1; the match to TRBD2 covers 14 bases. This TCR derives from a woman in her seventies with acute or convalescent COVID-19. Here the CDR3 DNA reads TGTGCCAGCAGCTTTCGACGACTAGCGGGGGGGTACAATGAGCAGTTCTTC. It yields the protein CASSFRRLAGGYNEQFF.